This TCR beta chain was profiled in a study of regulatory T cells in long-lasting Graves disease. The TCR beta library used iRepertoire HTBI primers with Arm-PCR amplification of CDR3. TCRdb reanalysed the multiplex PCR reads using MiXCR and keeps one entry per CDR3 protein. The data show 380,000 or so distinct CDR3 sequences, 16% seen once. Findings of the study overall: Those with persistent Graves' had less TCR diversity than newly diagnosed patients. Newly diagnosed disease favored TRBV20-1 and TRBJ2-1 over persistent disease.

This clonotype was counted ten times or more. Its matching antigen is unknown. CDR3 length equals 16 residues. Germline CDR1 and CDR2: SGHTA and FQGNSA. Unmatched junction bases numbered 1, after V lost 2 bases and J lost 0 bases. Time point noted: newly diagnosed GD, antithyroid drugs for less than 3 months. PBMC-extracted RNA yielded the TCR library. The same data also contributed to another study, on T cells in Graves' hyperthyroidism and ophthalmopathy. From that study: Uncontrolled infection, other autoimmune disease, pregnancy or lactation disqualified patients from enrolment. The primer set for the first-round RT-PCR of the TCR CDR3 was HTBI.

Sequenced material: peripheral blood mononuclear cells (PBMCs), taken at new diagnosis, from a patient treated with antithyroid drugs. The sequence was collected from a woman aged 18-29 years with Graves disease. The rearrangement links TRBV7-2 to TRBJ2-3, with TRBD2 identical over 11 bases. CDR3 in DNA: TGTGCCAGCAGCTTACGACTAGCGGGGAGCACAGATACGCAGTATTTT. Protein: CASSLRLAGSTDTQYF. Based on the CDR3 plus reference TRBV7-2 and TRBJ2-3, the full variable domain is GAGVSQSPSNKVTEKGKDVELRCDPISGHTALYWYRQSLGQGLEFLIYFQGNSAPDKSGLPSDRFSAERTGGSVSTLTIQRTQQEDSAVYLCASSLRLAGSTDTQYFGPGTRLTVL.